The following is a TCR beta chain sequence with its context. Per the germline V gene, CDR1 is LGHDT and CDR2 is YNNKEL (reference sequence). The CDR3 spans 14 residues. The V and J ends lost 2 bases and 5 bases respectively, with 12 bases between them. TCRdb processed the 5' RACE reads anew with MiXCR; each CDR3 protein has one entry. The table has 50,000 to 70,000 distinct CDR3 sequences, 20% seen once. Treg sorting used a CD4+CD25+CD127-/low gate. This chain uses TRBV3-1 with TRBJ2-5, with TRBD1 as a possible D gene (6 bases). The TCR comes from a female donor with breast cancer. Sequencing was done on a sample of tumor-infiltrating Tregs sorted from the breast tumor. CDR3 nucleotides: TGTGCCAGCAGCCAATTACAGGGTTCGGAGACCCAGTACTTC. Residues: CASSQLQGSETQYF.